The clone carrying this TCR beta chain was counted ten times or more. The antigen remains undetermined. Germline CDR1 and CDR2: DFQATT and SNEGSKA (reference sequence). Trimming shortened V by 5 bases and J by 6 bases, and 17 bases separated the two germline ends. The CDR3 length is 13 residues. This sample was included in a study of Graves' ophthalmopathy and Graves' hyperthyroidism. Amplification of TCR beta CDR3 regions used RNA transcripts. The workflow started with a first-round RT-PCR run with HTBI primers and then moved on to a second-round multiplex PCR. TCRdb re-called the multiplex PCR reads through MiXCR, storing one row per CDR3 protein. Here the sample spans a few hundred thousand distinct CDR3 sequences, approximately 18% being singletons. Study results and limitations: In predicting ophthalmopathy progression, the model reached over 70% sensitivity and roughly 75% specificity. In separating ophthalmopathy from stable hyperthyroidism, a 13-signature model achieved 87.88% sensitivity and around 80% specificity. Thyroid clonotypes that were expanded above 0.001 frequency mostly also appeared in blood.

V and J are TRBV20-1 and TRBJ2-7; D is perhaps TRBD1 or TRBD2 (6 bases each). Sequenced input: peripheral blood. This clonotype was sampled from an adult woman with stable Graves' hyperthyroidism. The CDR3: CSAFGGPRAEQYF. The DNA of the CDR3 is TGCAGTGCTTTCGGGGGCCCAAGAGCCGAGCAGTACTTC.